These 26 T cell receptor beta chains were all obtained from the same sample, sequenced in a study of blood T cell repertoires in COVID-19. The method was immunoSEQ multiplex PCR; TCRdb's version includes in-frame clones alone and lacks a portion of them. The data contain a few hundred thousand clones, roughly 90% of them seen just once; the ten biggest clones take up around 11%. The sample consisted of peripheral blood. The receptor source for this set is a young woman with COVID-19, enrolled during active disease.

In this sample, this clone turned up once. The chain has TRBV9 and TRBJ2-6; possibly TRBD1 for D (5 bases). The CDR3 totals 15 residues. V lost 3 bases to trimming and J lost 2 bases, with 9 bases between them. CDR1 and CDR2 from the germline V gene are SGDLS and YYNGEE. CDR3 sequence: CASSAGLAGANVLTF. The CDR3 coding sequence is TGTGCCAGCAGCGCAGGGTTGGCTGGGGCCAACGTCCTGACTTTC.

The chain employs TRBV24-1 and TRBJ1-5, with TRBD1 matching over 7 bases. Germline CDR1 is KGHDR and CDR2 is SFDVKD. The CDR3 length is 14 residues. J was trimmed by 4 bases and V by 5 bases; bases with no gene match: 4. In DNA form, the CDR3 reads TGTGCCACCAGTGTCGGGACAGCAAATCAGCCCCAGCATTTT. Amino acids: CATSVGTANQPQHF.

Here the CDR3 reads CASSLATYRGEQYF. CDR3 nucleotides: TGTGCCAGCAGCTTAGCTACCTACAGGGGAGAGCAGTACTTC. The rearrangement uses TRBV7-8 and TRBJ2-7, with 7 bases that match TRBD1. The CDR3 has 14 residues. The ends lost 0 bases at V and 7 bases at J; junction bases unmatched: 6. Germline V gives CDR1 SGHVS, CDR2 FQNEAQ.

The CDR3 protein is CATSRDLSSGNTIYF. The CDR3 DNA follows: TGTGCCACCAGCAGAGATCTTAGCTCTGGAAACACCATATATTTT. The V and J genes are TRBV15 and TRBJ1-3; no definite D call. This CDR3 has 15 amino acids. V lost 0 bases to trimming and J lost 0 bases, with 6 bases between them. Germline V gives CDR1 LNHNV, CDR2 YYDKDF (reference sequence). The variable domain in full, completed from reference TRBV15 and TRBJ1-3, reads DAMVIQNPRYQVTQFGKPVTLSCSQTLNHNVMYWYQQKSSQAPKLLFHYYDKDFNNEADTPDNFQSRRPNTSFCFLDIRSPGLGDTAMYLCATSRDLSSGNTIYFGEGSWLTVV.

V and J are TRBV6-5 and TRBJ1-2; 7 bases match TRBD1. Losses at the gene ends were 6 bases for V and 2 bases for J; bases not matched to a gene: 9. This CDR3 contains 15 residues. Germline V CDR1 and CDR2: MNHEY, SVGAGI. CDR3 DNA: TGTGCCAGCAGGGCCCTCGACAGGGCCAACTATGGCTACACCTTC. This translates into CASRALDRANYGYTF.

The V and J genes are TRBV5-5 and TRBJ2-3; 11 bases agree with TRBD1. Germline V gene sequence: CDR1 SGHKS, CDR2 YYEKEE (reference sequence). The trim removed 2 bases at V and 6 bases at J, leaving 11 bases unmatched. The CDR3 has 17 amino acids. The chain's CDR3 is CASSFGQGAGYEDTQYF. CDR3 bases: TGTGCCAGCAGCTTCGGACAGGGGGCGGGGTACGAGGATACGCAGTATTTT.

A single count supports this clone. This rearrangement joins TRBV18 to TRBJ2-1, with TRBD2 matching over 11 bases. The CDR3 consists of 19 residues. The trim removed 3 bases at V and 6 bases at J, leaving 16 bases unmatched. Germline lookup yields CDR1 KGHSH and CDR2 LQKENI. CDR3 residues: CASSPGLAVRSEGFNEQFF. The DNA of the CDR3 is TGTGCCAGCTCACCGGGACTAGCGGTTCGTTCCGAAGGGTTCAATGAGCAGTTCTTC.

The CDR3, as DNA: TGTGCCAGCAGCCAAACCCGGACAGCGGGGGAGACCCAGTACTTC. Translating it yields CASSQTRTAGETQYF. V is TRBV6-2 or TRBV6-3 and J is TRBJ2-5, with D possibly TRBD2 on 7 matching bases. The CDR3 spans 15 residues. Germline V gene data show CDR1 as MNHEY and CDR2 as SVGEGT. The V gene lost 6 bases and the J gene lost 5 bases, with 19 bases spanning the gap.

The rearrangement uses TRBV29-1 and TRBJ2-7; TRBD2 agrees at 7 bases. The V gene's germline CDR1 is SQVTM and CDR2 ANQGSEA. CDR3 length: 16 amino acids. With 0 bases clipped from V and 0 bases from J, the junction kept 8 bases outside the gene matches. CDR3 sequence (DNA): TGCAGCGTTGAAGATCGAACAGGCGGGAGCTCCTACGAGCAGTACTTC. The encoded protein is CSVEDRTGGSSYEQYF.

The chain couples TRBV3-1 (or the pseudogene TRBV3-2) to TRBJ2-2, with 7 positions matching TRBD2. CDR3 length: 17 amino acids. V lost 4 bases and J lost 3; bases outside the gene matches: 11. CDR1 is LGHDT and CDR2 is YNNKEL in the germline V gene (reference sequence). DNA for the CDR3: TGTGCCAGCAGCCCGCCCCGGTTAGCGGGCGACACCGGGGAGCTGTTTTTT. Its protein is CASSPPRLAGDTGELFF.

The chain uses TRBV9 and TRBJ2-7, with D possibly matching TRBD1 (7 bases). Germline values: CDR1 SGDLS, CDR2 YYNGEE. Trimming removed 1 base from V and 5 bases from J, with 13 bases in between. This CDR3 spans 14 amino acids. The DNA for the CDR3 is TGTGCCAGCAGCGTATCGCAGGGGGGCAACGAGCAGTACTTC. It is translated as CASSVSQGGNEQYF.

CDR3 in amino acids: CASSQEGGRTYNEQFF. CDR3 DNA: TGCGCCAGCAGCCAAGAGGGCGGGAGGACCTACAATGAGCAGTTCTTC. The chain couples TRBV4-3 to TRBJ2-1; 8 bases match TRBD2. V was clipped by 0 bases and J by 2 bases; unmatched bases: 3. The CDR3 is 16 amino acids. Germline V gives CDR1 LGHNA, CDR2 YSLEER.

The V and J genes are TRBV4-2 and TRBJ2-7; D unresolved. V dropped 2 bases and J dropped 2 bases, with 13 bases sitting between them. The germline V gene encodes CDR1 LGHNA and CDR2 YNFKEQ. This CDR3 region has 15 residues. DNA of the CDR3: TGTGCCAGCAGCCAATTTTGGCAGCTAGCCTACGAGCAGTACTTC. Its translation: CASSQFWQLAYEQYF.

The rearrangement joins TRBV5-1 to TRBJ1-4; 8 positions match TRBD1. V lost 0 bases and J lost 9; bases outside the gene matches: 7. Germline V gene sequence: CDR1 SGHRS, CDR2 YFSETQ. CDR3 length: 15 amino acids. This CDR3 is CASSLGGQGGQKLFF. The CDR3 region has the DNA TGCGCCAGCAGCTTGGGCGGACAGGGAGGTCAAAAACTGTTTTTT.

The genes are TRBV23-1 and TRBJ2-7; no definite D call. TRBV23-1 is designated an ORF whose function remains uncertain. V lost 3 bases and J lost 2, with 11 bases in between. This CDR3 is built from 14 residues. DNA of the CDR3: TGCGCCAGCAGTCATTTACCAGGTCCCTACGAGCAGTACTTC. Residues: CASSHLPGPYEQYF.

The V and J genes are TRBV27 and TRBJ2-3, with 12 bases lining up with TRBD2. The CDR3 length is 16 residues. V dropped 5 bases and J dropped 4; count of bases not matched to a gene: 7. Germline CDR1 reads MNHEY; CDR2 reads SMNVEV (reference sequence). The CDR3 coding sequence is TGTGCCAGCAGTATCCTAGCGGGAGGGCTCTCAGATACGCAGTATTTT. This sequence encodes CASSILAGGLSDTQYF.

V is TRBV10-2 and J is TRBJ1-5; D may be TRBD1 (5 bases). From germline, CDR1 is WSHSY and CDR2 SAAADI. This CDR3 is 15 amino acids long. V dropped 6 bases and J dropped 7 bases, with 19 bases sitting between them. The CDR3: CASSPRVMGGQPQHF. DNA for the CDR3: TGCGCCAGCAGCCCCAGGGTAATGGGTGGGCAGCCCCAGCATTTT.

To note about this clone: A read error is likely, as this CDR3 ends without the conserved phenylalanine or tryptophan. It is unclear where the CDR3 begins or ends on the DNA, so no DNA is shown, and the CDR3 is as TCRdb lists it. The chain joins TRBV4-1 to TRBJ2-7; TRBD1, the D gene given by the table, was not confirmed from the DNA. Termini included, the CDR3 measures 14 amino acids. Germline V gene lookup returns CDR1 MGHRA and CDR2 YSYEKL. The CDR3 protein is CASSQVRGQGPIGD.

The chain has TRBV6-5 and TRBJ2-5; 10 bases match TRBD2. The ends lost 2 bases at V and 7 bases at J; junction bases unmatched: 10. This CDR3 is built from 16 residues. Per the germline V gene, CDR1 is MNHEY and CDR2 is SVGAGI. The DNA for the CDR3 is TGTGCCAGCAGTTACCCGACTAGCGGGCCAATTAGGACCCAGTACTTC. Translation: CASSYPTSGPIRTQYF.

The chain recombines TRBV10-3 with TRBJ2-3; D is ambiguous. V lost 2 bases, J lost 0 bases, and 6 bases lay in between. Germline V gives CDR1 ENHRY, CDR2 SYGVKD. The CDR3 covers 14 residues. CDR3 sequence (DNA): TGTGCCATCAGTGAGGGCGGTAGCACAGATACGCAGTATTTT. It is translated as CAISEGGSTDTQYF.

The genes are TRBV2 and TRBJ2-1; tentatively, D is TRBD2 (6 bases). The V gene's germline CDR1 is SNHLY and CDR2 FYNNEI. The CDR3 consists of 12 residues. V lost 0 bases, J lost 11 bases, and 8 bases lay in between. CDR3 residues: CASSEAGRKQFF. The CDR3 DNA sequence: TGTGCCAGCAGTGAAGCAGGGAGGAAGCAGTTCTTC.

This chain uses TRBV10-3 with TRBJ1-1, with 9 bases fitting TRBD1. This CDR3 is 15 amino acids long. The germline CDR1 and CDR2 sequences are ENHRY and SYGVKD. J was trimmed by 8 bases and V by 3 bases; bases with no gene match: 10. The CDR3 here is CAISDYQDRGSEAFF. CDR3 DNA sequence: TGTGCCATCAGTGACTACCAGGACAGGGGAAGCGAAGCTTTCTTT.

The chain couples TRBV5-5 to TRBJ1-1; D is perhaps TRBD1 (6 bases). The ends were cut back, 3 bases at V and 3 bases at J, with 12 bases in the middle. This CDR3 is built from 14 residues. Germline lookup yields CDR1 SGHKS and CDR2 YYEKEE (reference sequence). CDR3 amino acids: CASSSHRAHTEAFF. The CDR3, as DNA: TGTGCCAGCAGCTCACACAGGGCCCACACTGAAGCTTTCTTT.

The J gene is TRBJ2-7, the V gene TRBV27, with 10 bases fitting TRBD2. CDR3 length: 15 residues. CDR1 and CDR2 (germline): MNHEY, SMNVEV (reference sequence). The V segment lost 4 bases and the J segment 2 bases; nucleotides outside the gene matches: 5. The DNA of the CDR3 is TGTGCCAGCAGTTCTAGCGGGAGTGGGACCTACGAGCAGTACTTC. Protein: CASSSSGSGTYEQYF.

The chain links TRBV6-1 to TRBJ1-2; TRBD1 is a possible D gene (6 bases). The V gene's germline CDR1 is MNHNS and CDR2 SASEGT. CDR3 length equals 16 residues. V was trimmed by 3 bases and J by 5 bases, leaving 19 bases between them. This CDR3 reads CASSEDSFALLYGYTF. The CDR3 bases are TGTGCCAGCAGTGAGGACAGTTTCGCACTCCTATATGGCTACACCTTC.

The chain employs TRBV9 and TRBJ2-1; D might be TRBD1 (6 bases). Germline loops: CDR1 SGDLS, CDR2 YYNGEE. The germline V and J ends were trimmed by 2 bases and 3 bases, with 9 bases remaining between them. The CDR3 has 14 residues. CDR3 in amino acids: CASSVGAYYNEQFF. The CDR3 nucleotides read TGTGCCAGCAGCGTGGGGGCTTACTACAATGAGCAGTTCTTC.